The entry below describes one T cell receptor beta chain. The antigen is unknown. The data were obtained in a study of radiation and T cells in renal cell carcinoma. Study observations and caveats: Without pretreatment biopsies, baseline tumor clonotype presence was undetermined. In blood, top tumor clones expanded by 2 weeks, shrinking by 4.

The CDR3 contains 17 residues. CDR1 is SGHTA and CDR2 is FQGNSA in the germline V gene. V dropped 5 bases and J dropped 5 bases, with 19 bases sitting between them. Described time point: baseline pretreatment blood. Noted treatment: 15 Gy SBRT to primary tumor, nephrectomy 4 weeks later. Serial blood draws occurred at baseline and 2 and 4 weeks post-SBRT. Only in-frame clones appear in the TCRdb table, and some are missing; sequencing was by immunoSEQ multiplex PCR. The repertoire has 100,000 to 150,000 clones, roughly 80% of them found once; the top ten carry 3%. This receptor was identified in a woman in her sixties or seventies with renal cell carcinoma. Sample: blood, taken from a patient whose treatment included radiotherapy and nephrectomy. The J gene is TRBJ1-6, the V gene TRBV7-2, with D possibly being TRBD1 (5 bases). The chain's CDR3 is CASSPIWAGPDNSPLHF. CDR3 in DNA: TGTGCCAGCAGCCCAATCTGGGCAGGGCCCGATAATTCACCCCTCCACTTT.